This T cell receptor (beta chain) was profiled in a study of OX40 agonist ivuxolimab in advanced cancers. About the research overall: An agonistic anti-OX40 (CD134) antibody, ivuxolimab, was used to treat the patients. Patients in the trial were receiving intravenous ivuxolimab every 2 weeks, at doses of 0.01 to 10 mg/kg. The mean age was approximately 60 years, ranging from 23 to 79, with about four fifths of participants male.

Sequencing was performed with immunoSEQ multiplex PCR; in TCRdb, only in-frame clones are kept and a portion is missing. The profile shows almost 85,000 clones, approximately 93% of them singletons. CDR3 length: 15 amino acids. Per germline, CDR1 SGDLS and CDR2 YYNGEE. V shed 3 bases and J 6 bases; nucleotides not matched to a gene: 9. Autoimmune disease history or systemic immunosuppression meant exclusion. This rearrangement joins TRBV9 to TRBJ2-7; 10 nucleotides line up with TRBD1. This material consisted of CD4+ or CD8+ T cells sorted from blood, taken in a trial of the OX40 agonist ivuxolimab. This clonotype was sampled from an adult with an advanced solid tumor such as melanoma, head and neck, liver or kidney cancer. The CDR3 sequence: CASSASGTGEGEQYF. In DNA form, the CDR3 reads TGTGCCAGCAGCGCCTCCGGGACAGGGGAGGGCGAGCAGTACTTC.